This T cell receptor (beta chain) is drawn from a study of T cells in Graves' hyperthyroidism and ophthalmopathy. A Clinical Activity Score of at least 3, a NOSPECS grade of at least 4 and a duration under 3 months were recorded in the ophthalmopathy patients. The germline gives CDR1 LGHDT, CDR2 YNNKEL (reference sequence). The CDR3 consists of 13 residues. The V end lost 1 base, the J end lost 10 bases, and 13 bases lay between the germline ends. Study-wide points: In the analysis, a 13 V-J model separated ophthalmopathy from stable hyperthyroidism.

This clonotype was found many times. Its antigen is currently unknown. Regions amplified from RNA transcripts were the TCR beta CDR3 regions. The HTBI primer set drove a first-round RT-PCR of the TCR CDR3. TCRdb fed the multiplex PCR reads into MiXCR, producing one record per CDR3 protein. The sample lists 300,000 to 400,000 distinct CDR3 sequences; more than 12% were seen once. The rearrangement links TRBV3-1 to TRBJ1-2; weak D call: TRBD1 (6 bases). The clonotype was recovered from a woman in her twenties or thirties with Graves' ophthalmopathy. The source material was blood. This CDR3 reads CASSQGYQGIYTF. In DNA form, the CDR3 reads TGTGCCAGCAGCCAAGGGTACCAGGGGATCTACACCTTC.